Included here is one T cell receptor beta chain sequence, with context. The assay was immunoSEQ multiplex PCR, and TCRdb's table has in-frame clones only and misses some. This table holds about 160,000 clones, around 87% found once. The data originate from a study of T cell responses to AZD1222 COVID-19 vaccine. Germline loops: CDR1 SGHVS, CDR2 FQNEAQ. The CDR3 loop spans 14 amino acids. V was trimmed by 5 bases and J by 3 bases, leaving 14 bases between them. The chain couples TRBV7-8 to TRBJ2-7; weak D call: TRBD1 (6 bases). This TCR derives from an adult who received the AZD1222 COVID-19 vaccine. The input for sequencing was peripheral blood, taken 28 days after the second AZD1222 dose. The CDR3 bases are TGTGCCAGCAGCCCCGGACAGAGACTCTACGAGCAGTACTTC. Its protein product is CASSPGQRLYEQYF.